This section outlines one T cell receptor beta chain sequence together with its context. Its antigen is unknown. This entry is derived from a study of T cell responses to AZD1222 COVID-19 vaccine. Clones were sequenced by immunoSEQ multiplex PCR, and TCRdb holds only the in-frame ones, with some missing. The data contain about 92,000 clones, approximately 86% of them singletons. Points from the study as a whole: Among AZD1222 vaccinees, only five or six were seropositive at baseline.

CDR3 length equals 13 residues. CDR1 MRHNA and CDR2 SNTAGT come from the germline V gene. V lost 5 bases and J lost 1, with 8 bases in between. The rearrangement links TRBV6-4 to TRBJ1-1; no reliable D call. Sequencing was performed on peripheral blood, taken on day 0 of MenACWY control vaccination. The sequence came from an adult in good health. The CDR3 spells CASSPERNTEAFF. DNA of the CDR3: TGTGCCAGCAGTCCGGAACGGAACACTGAAGCTTTCTTT.